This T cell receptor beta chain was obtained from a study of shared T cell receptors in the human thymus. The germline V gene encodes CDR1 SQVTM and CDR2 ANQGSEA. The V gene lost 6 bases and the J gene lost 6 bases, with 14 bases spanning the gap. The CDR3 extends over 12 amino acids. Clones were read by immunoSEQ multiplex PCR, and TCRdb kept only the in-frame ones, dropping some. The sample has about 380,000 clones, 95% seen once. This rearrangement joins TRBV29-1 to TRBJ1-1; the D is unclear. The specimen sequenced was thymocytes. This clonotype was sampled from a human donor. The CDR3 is CSVVKEMPEAFF. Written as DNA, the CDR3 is TGCAGCGTCGTGAAGGAGATGCCTGAAGCTTTCTTT.